These 25 T cell receptor beta chains came from one sample sequenced in a study of blood T cell repertoires in COVID-19 (TCRdb year 2020). The library was prepared using the immunoSEQ multiplex PCR assay. Drawn from immuneACCESS, this table holds only the in-frame rearrangements with V and J called that TCRdb kept. Clones are partly lost; checked studies trace under half to an unresolved V gene and leave the rest unexplained. The sample table shows roughly 90,000 clones, and 80% are seen once. The biggest ten clones account for about a tenth of the sample. Sequenced input: peripheral blood. Receptor source: a woman aged 70-85 years with acute or convalescent COVID-19.

The chain uses TRBV6-2 or TRBV6-3 and TRBJ2-5; 8 bases agree with TRBD2. The length of the CDR3 is 13 residues. Germline-derived CDR1 and CDR2 are MNHEY and SVGEGT. After removal of 4 bases from V and 13 bases from J, the junction contained 11 bases not matched to a gene. The CDR3 reads CASSSQLAAPRYF. The CDR3 nucleotides read TGTGCCAGCAGTTCCCAACTAGCGGCCCCCAGGTACTTC.

This clone was seen more than once but under ten times. The chain uses TRBV30 and TRBJ2-1; D perhaps matches TRBD1 (6 bases). Trimming cost V 2 bases and J 2 bases, with 13 bases left between them. Germline CDR1 is GTSNPN and CDR2 is SVGIG (reference sequence). CDR3 length equals 15 residues. CDR3 DNA sequence: TGTGCCTGGAGTTTGGGGGACAAGCCCTACAATGAGCAGTTCTTC. Translation: CAWSLGDKPYNEQFF.

This chain connects TRBV2 to TRBJ2-1; D perhaps matches TRBD2 (6 bases). There are 15 residues in the CDR3. Per the germline V gene, CDR1 is SNHLY and CDR2 is FYNNEI. V was clipped by 6 bases and J by 0 bases, with 12 bases between them. The CDR3 DNA reads as TGTGCCAGCAGAACCCAAGCGGGCTCCTACAATGAGCAGTTCTTC. Its protein is CASRTQAGSYNEQFF.

This chain links TRBV19 with TRBJ2-1; the D is unclear. This CDR3 is 13 amino acids long. Per the germline V gene, CDR1 is LNHDA and CDR2 is SQIVND (reference sequence). V gave up 3 bases and J gave up 5 bases, with 8 bases separating them. The chain's CDR3 is CASSIQANNEQFF. CDR3 bases: TGTGCCAGTAGTATCCAAGCGAACAATGAGCAGTTCTTC.

The rearrangement uses TRBV3-1 (or the pseudogene TRBV3-2) and TRBJ2-2, with TRBD2 matching 11 bases. The CDR3 has 15 amino acids. Per germline, CDR1 LGHDT and CDR2 YNNKEL (reference sequence). J was trimmed by 7 bases and V by 2 bases; bases with no gene match: 3. CDR3 coding DNA: TGTGCCAGCAGCCAAACTAGCGGGAGAATCGGGGAGCTGTTTTTT. It yields the protein CASSQTSGRIGELFF.

The chain has TRBV5-6 and TRBJ2-3, with 7 bases that match TRBD1. Germline V lookup: CDR1 SGHDT, CDR2 YYEEEE. The CDR3 runs to 13 residues. V dropped 2 bases and J dropped 7; count of bases not matched to a gene: 4. The CDR3 region is CASSLGTVNTQYF. CDR3 sequence (DNA): TGTGCCAGCAGCTTAGGGACAGTGAATACGCAGTATTTT.

This clone was observed a handful of times. The chain uses TRBV28 and TRBJ1-1, with 8 bases matching TRBD1. The germline V gene has CDR1 MDHEN and CDR2 SYDVKM. J was trimmed by 2 bases and V by 6 bases; bases with no gene match: 8. This CDR3 is built from 15 residues. The CDR3 reads CASSLPTGANTEAFF. Written as DNA, the CDR3 is TGTGCCAGCAGCCTGCCGACAGGGGCAAACACTGAAGCTTTCTTT.

This clone was detected once. V and J are TRBV5-4 and TRBJ2-5; 8 bases map to TRBD2. The CDR3 loop spans 17 amino acids. Germline CDR1 SGHNT, CDR2 YYREEE (reference sequence). V shed 4 bases, J shed 1 base, and the junction held 12 bases outside the gene matches. CDR3 nucleotides: TGTGCCAGCAGCGCCGGGGTTGGCGGGGGGTTCCAAGAGACCCAGTACTTC. This encodes CASSAGVGGGFQETQYF. Supplemented by reference TRBV5-4 and TRBJ2-5, the full variable domain reads ETGVTQSPTHLIKTRGQQVTLRCSSQSGHNTVSWYQQALGQGPQFIFQYYREEENGRGNFPPRFSGLQFPNYSSELNVNALELDDSALYLCASSAGVGGGFQETQYFGPGTRLLVL.

The rearrangement links TRBV9 to TRBJ2-1; the match to TRBD2 covers 10 bases. The CDR3 is made up of 14 amino acids. Germline CDR1 is SGDLS and CDR2 is YYNGEE. Trimming removed 4 bases from V and 6 bases from J; junction bases left unmatched: 4. The CDR3 nucleotides read TGTGCCAGCAGCCCGAGCGGGAGGGCCAATGAGCAGTTCTTC. It codes for CASSPSGRANEQFF. Looking up the rest from reference TRBV9 and TRBJ2-1 gives the full variable domain: DSGVTQTPKHLITATGQRVTLRCSPRSGDLSVYWYQQSLDQGLQFLIQYYNGEERAKGNILERFSAQQFPDLHSELNLSSLELGDSALYFCASSPSGRANEQFFGPGTRLTVL.

The chain carries TRBV7-3 and TRBJ2-1, with a possible D match to TRBD2 (5 bases). V was trimmed by 5 bases and J by 3 bases, leaving 8 bases between them. The CDR3 is made up of 13 amino acids. Germline assignment: CDR1 SGHTA and CDR2 FQGTGA. This chain's CDR3 is CASSAGDYNEQFF. The CDR3, as DNA: TGTGCCAGCAGCGCCGGGGACTACAATGAGCAGTTCTTC.

V gene TRBV2 combines with J gene TRBJ1-1, with TRBD1 matching 8 bases. Per the germline V gene, CDR1 is SNHLY and CDR2 is FYNNEI. J lost 4 bases, V lost 7 bases, and 11 bases had no gene match. The length of the CDR3 is 15 residues. CDR3: CASKLSGGAGTEAFF. CDR3 DNA: TGTGCCAGCAAACTCTCAGGGGGCGCGGGCACTGAAGCTTTCTTT.

This rearrangement joins TRBV20-1 to TRBJ2-3, with D uncertain. Looked up from germline, CDR1 is DFQATT and CDR2 is SNEGSKA (reference sequence). The CDR3 spans 11 residues. Between the trimmed V and J ends, which lost 7 bases and 2 bases, there was a span of 7 bases. The CDR3 region is CSGLNTDTQYF. The CDR3 DNA reads TGCAGTGGTCTAAACACAGATACGCAGTATTTT.

The chain recombines TRBV10-1 with TRBJ2-5, with 13 nucleotides matching TRBD2. This CDR3 has 16 residues. Looked up from germline, CDR1 is WNHNN and CDR2 is SYGVQD (reference sequence). The V segment lost 8 bases and the J segment 5 bases; nucleotides outside the gene matches: 11. The CDR3 is CASSRTSGRFLETQYF. DNA of the CDR3: TGCGCCAGCTCAAGGACTAGCGGGAGATTCTTGGAGACCCAGTACTTC.

The J gene is TRBJ2-7, the V gene TRBV10-3; 8 bases are shared with TRBD2. Germline V gene lookup returns CDR1 ENHRY and CDR2 SYGVKD. Germline trimming cut 0 bases from V and 5 bases from J; bases unmatched to any gene: 6. The CDR3 contains 15 residues. The chain's CDR3 is CAISESFTSGNEQYF. For the CDR3, the DNA is TGTGCCATCAGTGAGTCGTTTACTAGCGGAAACGAGCAGTACTTC.

The CDR3 nucleotides read TGCGCCAGCAGGGGGGCGGGAGGGCCCCCCGGGGAGCTGTTTTTT. Residues: CASRGAGGPPGELFF. The chain links TRBV5-1 to TRBJ2-2, with 9 bases lining up with TRBD2. Germline CDR1 SGHRS, CDR2 YFSETQ. The CDR3 is made up of 15 amino acids. J gave up 6 bases and V 5 bases, and 8 bases lay outside the gene matches.

The chain has TRBV25-1 and TRBJ2-1, with 12 bases lining up with TRBD2. This CDR3 is 14 amino acids long. Germline V lookup: CDR1 MGHDK, CDR2 SYGVNS. Trimming took 5 bases from V and 7 from J; bases not matched to a gene: 3. The CDR3 here is CASSSSGRVNEQFF. Here the CDR3 DNA reads TGTGCCAGCAGTTCTAGCGGGAGGGTTAATGAGCAGTTCTTC.

The V gene is TRBV28, the J gene TRBJ1-5, with 7 bases matching TRBD1. The CDR3 loop spans 16 amino acids. Per the germline V gene, CDR1 is MDHEN and CDR2 is SYDVKM. Losses at the gene ends were 1 base for V and 4 bases for J; bases not matched to a gene: 7. Here the CDR3 DNA reads TGTGCCAGCAGTTTATTATCCGGGACAGATAATCAGCCCCAGCATTTT. Translation gives CASSLLSGTDNQPQHF.

The chain carries TRBV9 and TRBJ2-7; 8 bases map to TRBD1. This CDR3 is built from 16 residues. V lost 0 bases, J lost 4 bases, and 9 bases stayed unmatched. Per the germline V gene, CDR1 is SGDLS and CDR2 is YYNGEE. Here the CDR3 reads CASSVATGGPPYEQYF. Here the CDR3 DNA reads TGTGCCAGCAGCGTAGCTACAGGGGGGCCCCCGTACGAGCAGTACTTC.

The V gene is TRBV30, the J gene TRBJ1-4, with D maybe TRBD1 (6 bases). V was shortened by 5 bases and J by 12 bases, with 22 bases between the two germline ends. Per germline, CDR1 GTSNPN and CDR2 SVGIG (reference sequence). This CDR3 spans 14 amino acids. CDR3 region: CAWGVQGGSRELFF. The CDR3 DNA sequence: TGTGCCTGGGGAGTACAGGGTGGAAGTCGGGAACTGTTTTTT.

This clone was found a few times. The chain carries TRBV7-2 and TRBJ1-4, with D maybe TRBD1 (5 bases). The CDR3 has 14 residues. The ends were cut back, 5 bases at V and 10 bases at J, with 17 bases in the middle. Germline V CDR1 and CDR2: SGHTA, FQGNSA. CDR3 loop: CASSGGGNQGKLFF. CDR3 nucleotide sequence: TGTGCCAGCAGCGGGGGGGGGAATCAAGGAAAACTGTTTTTT.

The J gene is TRBJ1-1, the V gene TRBV4-1, with 7 bases lining up with TRBD1. Per the germline V gene, CDR1 is MGHRA and CDR2 is YSYEKL. This CDR3 comprises 17 residues. J was trimmed by 1 base and V by 4 bases; bases with no gene match: 12. CDR3 sequence (DNA): TGCGCCAGCAGCCCCCGTGCGACAGGGATGAGGAACACTGAAGCTTTCTTT. This codes for CASSPRATGMRNTEAFF.

The gene calls are TRBV10-3 and TRBJ2-7; a possible D gene is TRBD1 (5 bases). This CDR3 contains 13 residues. Trimming cost V 5 bases and J 0 bases, with 8 bases left between them. Looked up from germline, CDR1 is ENHRY and CDR2 is SYGVKD. For the CDR3, the DNA is TGTGCCATCAGTCCAGGGTCCTCCTACGAGCAGTACTTC. As protein: CAISPGSSYEQYF.

The count of this clone is one. This chain links TRBV11-3 with TRBJ1-4, with 12 bases lining up with TRBD1. V gave up 5 bases and J gave up 0 bases; unmatched junction bases: 4. This CDR3 region has 17 residues. Germline V lookup: CDR1 SGHNT, CDR2 YENEEA. CDR3 DNA: TGTGCCAGCAGCCAAGGGACAGGGGGCGCAACTAATGAAAAACTGTTTTTT. Translation gives CASSQGTGGATNEKLFF.

This chain links TRBV3-1 (or the pseudogene TRBV3-2) with TRBJ1-1; a possible D gene is TRBD1 (6 bases). CDR3 length: 16 residues. The V gene lost 0 bases and the J gene lost 5 bases, with 16 bases spanning the gap. Germline values: CDR1 LGHDT, CDR2 YNNKEL (reference sequence). DNA for the CDR3: TGTGCCAGCAGCCAAGAGGGCGGGGGGGCGGTAACTGAAGCTTTCTTT. It translates to CASSQEGGGAVTEAFF.

This clone was observed a handful of times. The chain links TRBV4-3 to TRBJ1-6; D call uncertain. The CDR3 loop spans 15 amino acids. V was trimmed by 3 bases and J by 8 bases, leaving 14 bases between them. Germline CDR1 LGHNA, CDR2 YSLEER. The CDR3 DNA sequence: TGCGCCAGCAGCCAGTCCGAGAGGGTGGATTCACCCCTCCACTTT. Protein product: CASSQSERVDSPLHF.